What follows are 28 T cell receptor beta chains derived from one specimen sequenced in a study of glioma-infiltrating T cells after dendritic cell vaccination. Clones were sequenced by immunoSEQ multiplex PCR, and TCRdb holds only the in-frame ones, with some missing. The sample has about 30,000 clones, approximately 91% seen once. Sequenced here: blood, sampled before dendritic cell vaccination. Receptor source: a human donor with glioblastoma.

The chain joins TRBV19 to TRBJ1-2; D might be TRBD1 (5 bases). The CDR3 is made up of 15 amino acids. Trimming pared 9 bases from V and 4 bases from J, leaving 21 bases between. Germline CDR1 and CDR2: LNHDA and SQIVND (reference sequence). The CDR3 DNA is TGTGCCAGCACGGGGACTAAGGGTTTTGGCTATGGCTACACCTTC. It translates to CASTGTKGFGYGYTF.

This chain joins TRBV10-3 and TRBJ2-5; TRBD2 agrees at 7 bases. V lost 4 bases to trimming and J lost 2 bases; unmatched junction nucleotides: 7. The CDR3 is 15 residues long. Germline assignment: CDR1 ENHRY and CDR2 SYGVKD. This chain's CDR3 is CAISGGGTNQETQYF. The CDR3 DNA sequence: TGTGCCATCAGTGGGGGGGGTACAAATCAAGAGACCCAGTACTTC.

The chain links TRBV6-5 to TRBJ1-1; no definite D call. The germline V gene encodes CDR1 MNHEY and CDR2 SVGAGI. CDR3 length: 14 residues. V was cut by 4 bases and J by 1 base, with 10 bases left in between. In DNA form, the CDR3 reads TGTGCCAGCAGTTTAACACAAAGGAACACTGAAGCTTTCTTT. This encodes CASSLTQRNTEAFF.

This rearrangement joins TRBV7-2 to TRBJ2-6; D not resolved. This CDR3 contains 16 residues. V dropped 0 bases and J dropped 4 bases, with 10 bases sitting between them. Per germline, CDR1 SGHTA and CDR2 FQGNSA. This CDR3 is CASSLAGPSGANVLTF. For the CDR3, the DNA is TGTGCCAGCAGCTTAGCTGGGCCATCAGGGGCCAACGTCCTGACTTTC.

CDR3 amino acids: CASSEFVALGEQYF. The CDR3, as DNA: TGTGCCAGCAGTGAATTTGTAGCATTGGGCGAGCAGTACTTC. The chain combines TRBV6-1 with TRBJ2-7, with D hard to call. V was cut by 2 bases and J by 6 bases, with 14 bases left in between. CDR3 length: 14 residues. CDR1 and CDR2 from the germline V gene are MNHNS and SASEGT.

The V and J genes are TRBV2 and TRBJ1-1; maybe TRBD1 (6 bases). The germline V and J ends were trimmed by 6 bases and 1 base, with 15 bases remaining between them. The CDR3 runs to 15 residues. Looked up from germline, CDR1 is SNHLY and CDR2 is FYNNEI. CDR3 nucleotides: TGTGCCAGCAGCGAACAGGGCGCAGGGAACACTGAAGCTTTCTTT. It specifies CASSEQGAGNTEAFF.

This chain joins TRBV6-1 and TRBJ2-2; no definite D call. There are 14 residues in the CDR3. The V end lost 1 base, the J end lost 5 bases, and 8 bases lay between the germline ends. Per germline, CDR1 MNHNS and CDR2 SASEGT. The CDR3 loop is CASSEVLRTGELFF. CDR3 nucleotide sequence: TGTGCCAGCAGTGAAGTTCTCAGGACCGGGGAGCTGTTTTTT.

On this clone itself: This same CDR3 is encoded by further DNA sequences in the sample. J is TRBJ2-7 and V is TRBV30; 7 nucleotides line up with TRBD1. Trimming cost V 0 bases and J 4 bases; bases outside gene matches: 0. The CDR3 extends over 12 amino acids. Germline V gives CDR1 GTSNPN, CDR2 SVGIG (reference sequence). The CDR3, as DNA: TGTGCCTGGAGTGTACAGGGGTACGAGCAGTACTTC. It specifies CAWSVQGYEQYF.

Only one count was recorded for this clone. V usage is TRBV7-2 and J usage is TRBJ1-2; no definite D call. The CDR3 is made up of 13 amino acids. CDR1 SGHTA and CDR2 FQGNSA come from the germline V gene. The germline V and J ends were trimmed by 1 base and 4 bases, with 7 bases remaining between them. CDR3 bases: TGTGCCAGCAGCTTAGAGGCAGGCTATGGCTACACCTTC. Translation: CASSLEAGYGYTF.

This clone was seen just once. V and J are TRBV5-1 and TRBJ1-3; maybe TRBD1 (5 bases). CDR3 length: 15 residues. Trimming removed 1 base from V and 0 bases from J, with 8 bases in between. Germline V lookup: CDR1 SGHRS, CDR2 YFSETQ. CDR3 protein: CASSLRGVSGNTIYF. The CDR3 coding sequence is TGCGCCAGCAGCTTGCGGGGGGTCTCTGGAAACACCATATATTTT. The full variable domain, rest sourced from reference TRBV5-1 and TRBJ1-3, is KAGVTQTPRYLIKTRGQQVTLSCSPISGHRSVSWYQQTPGQGLQFLFEYFSETQRNKGNFPGRFSGRQFSNSRSEMNVSTLELGDSALYLCASSLRGVSGNTIYFGEGSWLTVV.

This clone has just one count. The V gene is TRBV4-1, the J gene TRBJ2-1; 9 bases align to TRBD2. This CDR3 comprises 16 residues. CDR1 MGHRA and CDR2 YSYEKL come from the germline V gene. Germline trimming cut 2 bases from V and 1 base from J; bases unmatched to any gene: 3. The CDR3, as DNA: TGCGCCAGCAGCCAACCAGCGGGGGGATCCTACAATGAGCAGTTCTTC. Translated: CASSQPAGGSYNEQFF.

The rearrangement joins TRBV5-6 to TRBJ1-4; D may be TRBD1 (5 bases). CDR1 and CDR2 from the germline V gene are SGHDT and YYEEEE. CDR3 length: 16 residues. V dropped 1 base and J dropped 7 bases, with 17 bases sitting between them. This chain's CDR3 is CASSLRIWGVGEKLFF. The DNA of the CDR3 is TGTGCCAGCAGCTTGAGGATTTGGGGGGTCGGTGAAAAACTGTTTTTT.

The chain links TRBV10-3 to TRBJ2-1; 7 bases map to TRBD2. J lost 9 bases, V lost 3 bases, and 8 bases had no gene match. The CDR3 contains 14 residues. The germline V gene has CDR1 ENHRY and CDR2 SYGVKD. The CDR3 DNA is TGTGCCATCAGTGATCCGACTAGCCGATTTGAGCAGTTCTTC. Its translation: CAISDPTSRFEQFF.

Points on this clone: Other nucleotide sequences in the sample specify the same CDR3. The V call is TRBV21-1, the J call TRBJ1-6; TRBD1, the table's D call, lacks a check against the DNA. TRBV21-1 is a pseudogene. The CDR3 runs 15 residues. In DNA, the CDR3 is TGTGCCAGCAGCACTACAGGGGGTAATAATTCACCCCTCCACTTT. The encoded protein is CASSTTGGNNSPLHF.

This clone was picked up one time. The V gene is TRBV9, the J gene TRBJ2-1; 10 nucleotides align to TRBD2. The V segment lost 0 bases and the J segment 3 bases; nucleotides outside the gene matches: 3. CDR1 and CDR2 (germline): SGDLS, YYNGEE. This CDR3 has 16 residues. This CDR3 reads CASSVGQRGGYNEQFF. CDR3 nucleotide sequence: TGTGCCAGCAGCGTAGGACAGCGGGGGGGCTACAATGAGCAGTTCTTC.

The chain carries TRBV6-5 and TRBJ2-4; D unresolved. Trimming took off 7 bases at V and 0 bases at J, with 7 bases between the two ends. Germline loops: CDR1 MNHEY, CDR2 SVGAGI. CDR3 length: 13 amino acids. This CDR3 reads CASTALAKNIQYF. DNA for the CDR3: TGTGCCAGCACAGCGTTAGCCAAAAACATTCAGTACTTC.

CDR3 residues: CASSEVEVLYF. In nucleotides, the CDR3 is TGTGCCAGCAGTGAGGTCGAGGTGTTGTACTTC. The genes are TRBV2 and TRBJ2-7, with D hard to call. Germline CDR1 SNHLY, CDR2 FYNNEI. Deletions cut 3 bases from V and 12 bases from J, with 12 bases between. This CDR3 region has 11 residues.

The sample holds a few counts of this clone. This rearrangement joins TRBV29-1 to TRBJ2-3, with D perhaps matching TRBD2 (6 bases). V lost 6 bases, J lost 0 bases, and 13 bases lay in between. Germline V gene data show CDR1 as SQVTM and CDR2 as ANQGSEA. The CDR3 runs 14 residues. The CDR3 loop reads CSVSGGESTDTQYF. In DNA form, the CDR3 reads TGCAGCGTCTCCGGCGGGGAGAGCACAGATACGCAGTATTTT.

The genes are TRBV18 and TRBJ2-5; no definite D call. V lost 2 bases and J 5 bases, leaving 6 bases between the germline ends. The CDR3 contains 12 residues. Germline CDR1 reads KGHSH; CDR2 reads LQKENI. CDR3 in DNA: TGTGCCAGCTCACCAAAGAGGGAGACCCAGTACTTC. This gives the protein CASSPKRETQYF.

The genes are TRBV6-5 and TRBJ1-2; TRBD1 is a possible D gene (5 bases). Trimming removed 6 bases from V and 1 base from J, with 6 bases in between. This CDR3 contains 12 residues. Germline V gene lookup returns CDR1 MNHEY and CDR2 SVGAGI. The DNA of the CDR3 is TGTGCCAGCAGACAGGATAACTATGGCTACACCTTC. This translates into CASRQDNYGYTF.

The chain recombines TRBV27 with TRBJ2-5; no clear D gene. CDR1 and CDR2 from the germline V gene are MNHEY and SMNVEV (reference sequence). V was pared by 2 bases and J by 1 base, with 5 bases between. CDR3 length: 13 amino acids. CDR3 sequence reads: CASSLIGQETQYF. CDR3 sequence (DNA): TGTGCCAGCAGTTTAATCGGCCAAGAGACCCAGTACTTC.

CDR3 DNA sequence: TGTGCCAGTAGTATCTCCGGGATCCGCACCTACGAGCAGTACTTC. This encodes CASSISGIRTYEQYF. This chain connects TRBV19 to TRBJ2-7, with D perhaps matching TRBD2 (5 bases). CDR1 and CDR2 (germline): LNHDA, SQIVND (reference sequence). The CDR3 has 15 amino acids. Trimming cost V 3 bases and J 2 bases, with 14 bases left between them.

The chain employs TRBV10-2 and TRBJ1-3; TRBD1 might be the D (5 bases). The ends were cut back, 10 bases at V and 0 bases at J, with 10 bases in the middle. Per the germline V gene, CDR1 is WSHSY and CDR2 is SAAADI. The CDR3 runs to 13 residues. CDR3 residues: CATRGSSGNTIYF. In nucleotides, the CDR3 is TGCGCCACTAGGGGCAGCTCTGGAAACACCATATATTTT.

This clone occurred once. The gene calls are TRBV4-2 and TRBJ2-5; 7 nucleotides agree with TRBD1. With 2 bases clipped from V and 3 bases from J, the junction kept 6 bases outside the gene matches. The CDR3 sequence is 15 residues long. Germline V CDR1 and CDR2: LGHNA, YNFKEQ. Written as DNA, the CDR3 is TGTGCCAGCAGCCAAAGGGGGCGCGACGAAGAGACCCAGTACTTC. Protein: CASSQRGRDEETQYF.

The rearrangement uses TRBV10-3 and TRBJ1-2; D unclear. Germline V gene lookup returns CDR1 ENHRY and CDR2 SYGVKD. V lost 0 bases and J lost 12, with 11 bases in between. This CDR3 contains 12 residues. The DNA of the CDR3 is TGTGCCATCAGTGAGTCGTTAACAGTGAACACCTTC. It codes for CAISESLTVNTF.

The chain is built from TRBV30 and TRBJ1-1; possibly TRBD1 for D (5 bases). Trimming cost V 7 bases and J 3 bases, with 18 bases left between them. The CDR3 runs to 14 residues. Germline-derived CDR1 and CDR2 are GTSNPN and SVGIG (reference sequence). In DNA, the CDR3 is TGTGCCTCAGGGACTGCCGTTTTAGACACTGAAGCTTTCTTT. Its protein is CASGTAVLDTEAFF.

This chain connects TRBV9 to TRBJ2-5, with 11 bases lining up with TRBD2. The CDR3 loop spans 15 amino acids. After removal of 6 bases from V and 5 bases from J, the junction contained 9 bases not matched to a gene. CDR1 is SGDLS and CDR2 is YYNGEE in the germline V gene. CDR3 nucleotides: TGTGCCAGCACCTCGCTAGCGGGGGGCCGTGAGACCCAGTACTTC. Residues: CASTSLAGGRETQYF.

The chain uses TRBV15 and TRBJ1-2; 11 bases align to TRBD1. The CDR3 spans 14 residues. J lost 8 bases, V lost 0 bases, and 2 bases had no gene match. Germline CDR1 is LNHNV and CDR2 is YYDKDF (reference sequence). The CDR3 spells CATSRDRTGGGYTF. Here the CDR3 DNA reads TGTGCCACCAGCAGAGACCGGACAGGGGGCGGCTACACCTTC.